This entry lists 9 T cell receptor beta chains sequenced from one sample in a study of blood T cell repertoires in COVID-19. TCRdb keeps only in-frame clones here, not all; method: immunoSEQ multiplex PCR. The repertoire includes roughly 180,000 clones, approximately 83% of them detected once, and approximately 8% sits in the top ten. Sequencing was carried out using peripheral blood. These receptor sequences come from a man aged 55 to 69 with acute or convalescent COVID-19.

CDR3 region: CASSLTGTTHGETQYF. As DNA, the CDR3 is TGTGCCAGCAGCTTAACCGGGACTACGCACGGAGAGACCCAGTACTTC. J is TRBJ2-5 and V is TRBV7-3, with 7 nucleotides matching TRBD2. The CDR3 has 16 amino acids. Trimming took 0 bases from V and 4 from J; bases not matched to a gene: 8. CDR1 SGHTA and CDR2 FQGTGA come from the germline V gene.

The chain uses TRBV18 and TRBJ2-7; 10 bases map to TRBD1. This CDR3 region has 14 residues. The J segment lost 3 bases and the V segment lost 8 bases, leaving 7 bases of the junction unmatched. In germline, CDR1 is KGHSH, CDR2 LQKENI. CDR3 bases: TGTGCCAGCCAAACCCGGGACAGGGGCTACGAGCAGTACTTC. This encodes CASQTRDRGYEQYF.

The V and J genes are TRBV29-1 and TRBJ2-1, with a possible D match to TRBD2 (6 bases). Germline loops: CDR1 SQVTM, CDR2 ANQGSEA. Trimming took off 6 bases at V and 5 bases at J, with 17 bases between the two ends. The CDR3 totals 14 residues. The CDR3 here is CSVVGRTLHNEQFF. In DNA, the CDR3 is TGCAGCGTAGTCGGGAGAACCCTCCACAATGAGCAGTTCTTC.

The chain carries TRBV27 and TRBJ1-2; D not certain. The CDR3 runs 13 residues. V was clipped by 3 bases and J by 8 bases, with 13 bases between them. Germline V gene lookup returns CDR1 MNHEY and CDR2 SMNVEV (reference sequence). The CDR3 bases are TGTGCCAGCAGTTTTCGGGGAGGTGTGGGCTACACCTTC. This translates into CASSFRGGVGYTF.

This clone was seen a handful of times. The chain links TRBV6-6 to TRBJ1-5, with TRBD1 identical over 8 bases. With V trimmed by 4 bases and J by 4 bases, 6 bases remained unmatched. There are 15 residues in the CDR3. Germline CDR1 is MNHNY and CDR2 is SVGAGI (reference sequence). CDR3 sequence: CASSSAGGRNQPQHF. The CDR3 DNA reads as TGTGCCAGCAGTTCGGCAGGGGGCCGGAATCAGCCCCAGCATTTT.

The chain uses TRBV6-2 or TRBV6-3 and TRBJ2-1; 12 bases agree with TRBD2. Germline CDR1 is MNHEY and CDR2 is SVGEGT. J was trimmed by 8 bases and V by 5 bases; bases with no gene match: 7. The CDR3 spans 15 residues. The CDR3 region is CASSEASGRADEQFF. CDR3 coding DNA: TGTGCCAGCAGTGAGGCTAGCGGGAGGGCGGATGAGCAGTTCTTC.

The chain uses TRBV18 and TRBJ1-4; D is ambiguous. Between the trimmed V and J ends, which lost 3 bases and 5 bases, there was a span of 10 bases. Germline V gene lookup returns CDR1 KGHSH and CDR2 LQKENI. CDR3 size: 14 residues. The CDR3 nucleotides read TGTGCCAGCTCACCGGCCCTAGTAAATGAAAAACTGTTTTTT. This codes for CASSPALVNEKLFF. The variable domain in full, completed from reference TRBV18 and TRBJ1-4, reads NAGVMQNPRHLVRRRGQEARLRCSPMKGHSHVYWYRQLPEEGLKFMVYLQKENIIDESGMPKERFSAEFPKEGPSILRIQQVVRGDSAAYFCASSPALVNEKLFFGSGTQLSVL.

The CDR3 sequence is CASSPKGQGSGANVLTF. CDR3 bases: TGTGCCAGCAGCCCTAAGGGACAAGGCTCTGGGGCCAACGTCCTGACTTTC. The chain uses TRBV7-8 and TRBJ2-6; possibly TRBD1 for D (6 bases). Trimming took off 5 bases at V and 0 bases at J, with 14 bases between the two ends. CDR3 length equals 17 residues. Germline CDR1 SGHVS, CDR2 FQNEAQ.

CDR3 nucleotide sequence: TGTGCCAGCAGCCAAGGGGCTCCTACGCGGGACACTGAAGCTTTCTTT. Translating it yields CASSQGAPTRDTEAFF. The chain couples TRBV3-1 (or the pseudogene TRBV3-2) to TRBJ1-1, with D hard to call. CDR1 and CDR2 (germline): LGHDT, YNNKEL (reference sequence). This CDR3 comprises 16 residues. Deletions cut 1 base from V and 3 bases from J, with 15 bases between.